Listed here are 14 T cell receptor beta chains from one sample, sequenced in a study of cytomegalovirus exposure and HLA in healthy donors. TCRdb's table, derived via immunoSEQ multiplex PCR, lists solely in-frame clones and lacks some. The sample consists of under 85,000 clones, 94% of them appearing once. Sequencing was performed on PBMCs. Source of these receptors: a woman younger than 35 in good health and CMV-seropositive.

The V call is TRBV5-6, the J call TRBJ2-4; D gene unclear. V lost 0 bases and J lost 0, with 4 bases in between. Germline CDR1 reads SGHDT; CDR2 reads YYEEEE. This CDR3 has 14 residues. The DNA for the CDR3 is TGTGCCAGCAGCTTGGATCTAGCCAAAAACATTCAGTACTTC. Protein product: CASSLDLAKNIQYF. The whole variable domain, filled in from reference TRBV5-6 and TRBJ2-4, reads DAGVTQSPTHLIKTRGQQVTLRCSPKSGHDTVSWYQQALGQGPQFIFQYYEEEERQRGNFPDRFSGHQFPNYSSELNVNALLLGDSALYLCASSLDLAKNIQYFGAGTRLSVL.

J is TRBJ1-2 and V is TRBV19; 8 nucleotides align to TRBD1. Germline CDR1 LNHDA, CDR2 SQIVND (reference sequence). The CDR3 contains 13 residues. V lost 4 bases, J lost 7 bases, and 5 bases stayed unmatched. In nucleotides, the CDR3 is TGTGCCAGTAGTACGATGACAGGGGTTGGCTACACCTTC. Translating it yields CASSTMTGVGYTF.

The chain has TRBV7-3 and TRBJ1-5; D is possibly TRBD1 (5 bases). Germline CDR1 SGHTA, CDR2 FQGTGA. The CDR3 totals 15 residues. V lost 1 base, J lost 6 bases, and 13 bases lay in between. The CDR3 loop is CASSLIPGLGQPQHF. The CDR3 DNA is TGTGCCAGCAGCTTAATCCCAGGGTTAGGTCAGCCCCAGCATTTT.

The rearrangement joins TRBV10-3 to TRBJ2-5; 7 nucleotides match TRBD1. The J call may be mistaken, given a closer DNA end match to TRBJ2-7. Germline-derived CDR1 and CDR2 are ENHRY and SYGVKD. CDR3 size: 14 residues. The CDR3: CAISERTGAGEQYF. The CDR3, as DNA: TGTGCCATCAGTGAGAGAACAGGGGCGGGCGAGCAGTACTTC.

CDR3 residues: CASSPYPSGGVISSYNEQFF. The CDR3 region has the DNA TGTGCCAGCAGCCCCTACCCTAGCGGGGGTGTAATCAGCTCCTACAATGAGCAGTTCTTC. The gene calls are TRBV21-1 and TRBJ2-1; the DNA was not compared with TRBD2, the D call given in the table. TRBV21-1 is a recognized pseudogene. This CDR3 region has 20 residues.

The chain employs TRBV9 and TRBJ2-6; D gene unclear. The CDR3 totals 15 residues. Trimming stripped 2 bases from V and 3 bases from J, with 9 bases between. Germline-derived CDR1 and CDR2 are SGDLS and YYNGEE. This CDR3 reads CASSVRVSGANVLTF. The CDR3 DNA reads TGTGCCAGCAGCGTTCGGGTGAGTGGGGCCAACGTCCTGACTTTC.

This sequence joins TRBV18 and TRBJ1-3; 7 bases are a match to TRBD1. V lost 3 bases to trimming and J lost 1 base; unmatched junction nucleotides: 6. The germline gives CDR1 KGHSH, CDR2 LQKENI. The CDR3 is made up of 16 amino acids. CDR3 residues: CASSPVAGGSGNTIYF. DNA for the CDR3: TGTGCCAGCTCACCGGTCGCAGGGGGATCTGGAAACACCATATATTTT. The variable domain in full, with the rest retrieved from reference TRBV18 and TRBJ1-3, is NAGVMQNPRHLVRRRGQEARLRCSPMKGHSHVYWYRQLPEEGLKFMVYLQKENIIDESGMPKERFSAEFPKEGPSILRIQQVVRGDSAAYFCASSPVAGGSGNTIYFGEGSWLTVV.

The chain combines TRBV4-3 with TRBJ2-2, with D perhaps matching TRBD2 (5 bases). This CDR3 has 14 residues. CDR1 LGHNA and CDR2 YSLEER come from the germline V gene. Deletions cut 0 bases from V and 8 bases from J, with 10 bases between. CDR3 in DNA: TGCGCCAGCAGCCAAGACCGCGGGCGAGGGGAGCTGTTTTTT. Translating gives CASSQDRGRGELFF.

The chain recombines TRBV9 with TRBJ1-6; D gene uncertain. Trimming stripped 3 bases from V and 2 bases from J, with 6 bases between. The CDR3 extends over 14 amino acids. Germline V gene sequence: CDR1 SGDLS, CDR2 YYNGEE. The CDR3 is CASSGDAYNSPLHF. In DNA, the CDR3 is TGTGCCAGCAGCGGCGATGCCTATAATTCACCCCTCCACTTT.

The chain links TRBV2 to TRBJ2-2, with no clear D. Trimming took 5 bases from V and 1 from J, leaving 5 bases between them. CDR3 length: 13 residues. In germline, CDR1 is SNHLY, CDR2 FYNNEI. CDR3 sequence reads: CASSRQNTGELFF. The CDR3 nucleotides read TGTGCCAGCAGTAGACAGAACACCGGGGAGCTGTTTTTT.

V is TRBV19 and J is TRBJ1-5; 12 positions match TRBD1. The germline V gene has CDR1 LNHDA and CDR2 SQIVND (reference sequence). This CDR3 contains 15 residues. V shed 6 bases and J 6 bases; nucleotides not matched to a gene: 6. CDR3 sequence (DNA): TGTGCCAGTAGCCCCGGGACAGGGGGCCTTCAGCCCCAGCATTTT. It specifies CASSPGTGGLQPQHF.

This chain uses TRBV9 with TRBJ1-3; 8 positions match TRBD1. J gave up 4 bases and V 3 bases, and 9 bases lay outside the gene matches. Germline V gene sequence: CDR1 SGDLS, CDR2 YYNGEE. The CDR3 runs to 16 residues. CDR3 in DNA: TGTGCCAGCAGCGCGGGGACAGGATCGCTAGGAAACACCATATATTTT. The encoded protein is CASSAGTGSLGNTIYF.

The chain recombines TRBV30 with TRBJ2-5, with 9 bases that match TRBD2. The assigned J gene may be wrong: the sequence end matches TRBJ2-7 better. The CDR3 consists of 16 residues. Germline CDR1 GTSNPN, CDR2 SVGIG (reference sequence). CDR3 coding DNA: TGTGCCTGGAGCCCACCCCCGGGACTAGCAGCCCCCGAGCAGTACTTC. This encodes CAWSPPPGLAAPEQYF.

The chain links TRBV27 to TRBJ2-7, with TRBD2 matching 8 bases. In germline, CDR1 is MNHEY, CDR2 SMNVEV (reference sequence). Trimming took 6 bases from V and 1 from J; bases not matched to a gene: 11. There are 16 residues in the CDR3. CDR3 in amino acids: CASSPSVREASYEQYF. In DNA, the CDR3 is TGTGCCAGCAGCCCTTCCGTGCGGGAGGCATCCTACGAGCAGTACTTC.